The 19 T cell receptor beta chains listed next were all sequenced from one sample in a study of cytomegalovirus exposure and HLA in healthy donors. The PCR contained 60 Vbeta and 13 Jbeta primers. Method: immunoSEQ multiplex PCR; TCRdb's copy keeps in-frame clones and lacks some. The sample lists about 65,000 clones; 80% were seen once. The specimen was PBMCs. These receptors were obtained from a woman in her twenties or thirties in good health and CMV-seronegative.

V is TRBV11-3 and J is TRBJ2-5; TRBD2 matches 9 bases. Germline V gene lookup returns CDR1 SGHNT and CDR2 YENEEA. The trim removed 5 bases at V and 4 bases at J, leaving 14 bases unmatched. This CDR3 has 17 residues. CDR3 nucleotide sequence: TGTGCCAGCAGCCCCCCTCGGGCTAGCGGGGAACGAGAGACCCAGTACTTC. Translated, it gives CASSPPRASGERETQYF. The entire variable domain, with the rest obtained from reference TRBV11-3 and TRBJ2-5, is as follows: EAGVVQSPRYKIIEKKQPVAFWCNPISGHNTLYWYLQNLGQGPELLIRYENEEAVDDSQLPKDRFSAERLKGVDSTLKIQPAELGDSAVYLCASSPPRASGERETQYFGPGTRLLVL.

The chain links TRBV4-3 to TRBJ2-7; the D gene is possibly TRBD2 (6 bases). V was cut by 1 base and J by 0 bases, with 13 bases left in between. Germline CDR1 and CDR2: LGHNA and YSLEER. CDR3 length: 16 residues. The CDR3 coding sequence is TGCGCCAGCAGCCAAGGGGTAGCGGCAAGCTCCTACGAGCAGTACTTC. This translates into CASSQGVAASSYEQYF.

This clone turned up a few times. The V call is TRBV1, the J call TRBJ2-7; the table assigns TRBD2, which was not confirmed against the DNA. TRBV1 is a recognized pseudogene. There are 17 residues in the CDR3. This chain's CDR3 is CTSSQDRASGDSYEQYF. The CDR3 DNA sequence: TGCACCAGCAGCCAAGATCGGGCTAGCGGAGACTCCTACGAGCAGTACTTC.

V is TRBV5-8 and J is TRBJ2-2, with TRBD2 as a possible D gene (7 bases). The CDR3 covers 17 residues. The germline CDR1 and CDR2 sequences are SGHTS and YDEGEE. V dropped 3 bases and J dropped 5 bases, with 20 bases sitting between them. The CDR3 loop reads CASSSDWSRGGTGELFF. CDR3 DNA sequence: TGTGCCAGCAGCTCGGACTGGTCTAGGGGGGGAACCGGGGAGCTGTTTTTT.

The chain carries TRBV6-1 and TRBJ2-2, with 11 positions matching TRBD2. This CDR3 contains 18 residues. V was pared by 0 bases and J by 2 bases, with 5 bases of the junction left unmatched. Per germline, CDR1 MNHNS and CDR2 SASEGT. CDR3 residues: CASSEARLAGINTGELFF. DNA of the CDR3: TGTGCCAGCAGTGAAGCACGACTAGCGGGGATTAACACCGGGGAGCTGTTTTTT.

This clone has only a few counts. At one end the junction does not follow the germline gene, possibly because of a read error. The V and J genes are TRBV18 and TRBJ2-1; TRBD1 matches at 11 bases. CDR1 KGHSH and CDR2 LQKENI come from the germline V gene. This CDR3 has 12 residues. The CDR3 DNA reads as TGTGCCAGCTCAACAGGACAGGGGGCGAGCGTCTTC. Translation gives CASSTGQGASVF. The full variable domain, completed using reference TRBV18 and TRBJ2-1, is NAGVMQNPRHLVRRRGQEARLRCSPMKGHSHVYWYRQLPEEGLKFMVYLQKENIIDESGMPKERFSAEFPKEGPSILRIQQVVRGDSAAYFCASSTGQGASVFGPGTRLTVL.

The CDR3 DNA sequence: TGTGCCAGCAGTCGCCGACTAGCGGGAGCCATAGGTAGCTCCTACGAGCAGTACTTC. Its protein product is CASSRRLAGAIGSSYEQYF. The chain joins TRBV5-6 to TRBJ2-7; 12 bases line up with TRBD2. V lost 5 bases and J lost 0; bases outside the gene matches: 15. This CDR3 has 19 amino acids. Per germline, CDR1 SGHDT and CDR2 YYEEEE.

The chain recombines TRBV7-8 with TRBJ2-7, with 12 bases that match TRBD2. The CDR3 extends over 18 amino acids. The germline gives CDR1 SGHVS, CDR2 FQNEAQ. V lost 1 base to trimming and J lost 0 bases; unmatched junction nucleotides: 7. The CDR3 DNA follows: TGTGCCAGCAGCTTAGAGGGACTAGCGGGTCCCAGCTCCTACGAGCAGTACTTC. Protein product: CASSLEGLAGPSSYEQYF. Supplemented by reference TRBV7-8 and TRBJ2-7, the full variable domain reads GAGVSQSPRYKVAKRGQDVALRCDPISGHVSLFWYQQALGQGPEFLTYFQNEAQLDKSGLPSDRFFAERPEGSVSTLKIQRTQQEDSAVYLCASSLEGLAGPSSYEQYFGPGTRLTVT.

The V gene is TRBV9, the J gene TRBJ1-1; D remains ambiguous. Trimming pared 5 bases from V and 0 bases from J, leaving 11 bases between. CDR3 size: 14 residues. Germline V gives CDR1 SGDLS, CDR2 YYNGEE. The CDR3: CASSLSLLNTEAFF. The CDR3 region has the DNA TGTGCCAGCAGTTTGTCCTTATTGAACACTGAAGCTTTCTTT.

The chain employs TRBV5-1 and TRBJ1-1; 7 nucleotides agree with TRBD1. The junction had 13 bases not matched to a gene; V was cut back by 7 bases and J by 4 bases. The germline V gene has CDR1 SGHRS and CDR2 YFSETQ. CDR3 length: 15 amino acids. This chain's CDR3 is CASRETRDSRTEAFF. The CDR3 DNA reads TGCGCCAGCCGCGAGACGCGGGACAGTCGCACTGAAGCTTTCTTT.

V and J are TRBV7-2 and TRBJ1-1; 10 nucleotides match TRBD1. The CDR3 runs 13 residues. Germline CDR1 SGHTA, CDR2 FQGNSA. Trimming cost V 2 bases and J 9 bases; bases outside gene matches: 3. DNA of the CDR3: TGTGCCAGCAGCTTACGACAGGGGGCAAAAGCTTTCTTT. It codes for CASSLRQGAKAFF.

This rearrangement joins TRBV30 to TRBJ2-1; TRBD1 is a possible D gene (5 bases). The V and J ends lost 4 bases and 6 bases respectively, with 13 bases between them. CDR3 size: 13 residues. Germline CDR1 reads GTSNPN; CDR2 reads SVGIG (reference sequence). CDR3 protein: CAWTPRGRNEQFF. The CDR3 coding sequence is TGTGCCTGGACCCCTAGGGGTCGCAATGAGCAGTTCTTC.

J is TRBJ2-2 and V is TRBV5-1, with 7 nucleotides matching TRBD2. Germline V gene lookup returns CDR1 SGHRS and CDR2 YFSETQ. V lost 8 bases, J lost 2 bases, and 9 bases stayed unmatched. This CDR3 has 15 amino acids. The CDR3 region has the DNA TGCGCCAGTCATTACGGGGGGACCAACACCGGGGAGCTGTTTTTT. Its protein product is CASHYGGTNTGELFF. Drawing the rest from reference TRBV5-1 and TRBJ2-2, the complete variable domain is KAGVTQTPRYLIKTRGQQVTLSCSPISGHRSVSWYQQTPGQGLQFLFEYFSETQRNKGNFPGRFSGRQFSNSRSEMNVSTLELGDSALYLCASHYGGTNTGELFFGEGSRLTVL.

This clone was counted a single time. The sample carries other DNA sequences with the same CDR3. The CDR3 here is CAWSVLAGSTDTQYF. CDR3 sequence (DNA): TGTGCCTGGAGTGTTCTAGCGGGGTCGACAGATACGCAGTATTTT. This rearrangement joins TRBV30 to TRBJ2-3; 9 bases line up with TRBD2. The CDR3 covers 15 residues. The J segment lost 3 bases and the V segment lost 0 bases, leaving 4 bases of the junction unmatched. Germline loops: CDR1 GTSNPN, CDR2 SVGIG (reference sequence).

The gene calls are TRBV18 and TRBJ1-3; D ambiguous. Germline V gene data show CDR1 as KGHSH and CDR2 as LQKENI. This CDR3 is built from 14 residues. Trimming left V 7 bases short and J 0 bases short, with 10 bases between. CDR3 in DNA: TGTGCCAGCTACCAGGTTAGCTCTGGAAACACCATATATTTT. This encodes CASYQVSSGNTIYF.

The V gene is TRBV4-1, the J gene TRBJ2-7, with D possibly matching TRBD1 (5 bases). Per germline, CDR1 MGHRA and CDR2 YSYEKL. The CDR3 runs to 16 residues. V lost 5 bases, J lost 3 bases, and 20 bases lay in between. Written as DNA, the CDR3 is TGCGCCAGCAGCTCCCCGACAGTGACTGGCGACTACGAGCAGTACTTC. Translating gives CASSSPTVTGDYEQYF.

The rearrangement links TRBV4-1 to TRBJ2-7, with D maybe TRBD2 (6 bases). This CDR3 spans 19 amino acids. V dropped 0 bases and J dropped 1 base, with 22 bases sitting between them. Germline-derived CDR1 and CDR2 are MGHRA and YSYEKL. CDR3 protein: CASSQDSGGMQGFSYEQYF. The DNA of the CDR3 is TGCGCCAGCAGCCAAGACTCTGGCGGGATGCAGGGATTTTCCTACGAGCAGTACTTC.

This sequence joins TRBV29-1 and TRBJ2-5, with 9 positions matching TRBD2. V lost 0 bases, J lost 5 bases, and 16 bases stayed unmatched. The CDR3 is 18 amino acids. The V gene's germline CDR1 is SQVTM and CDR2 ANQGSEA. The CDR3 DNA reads TGCAGCGTTGAAGATCTCGAGCTAGCGGGGATCTTTGTGGAGACCCAGTACTTC. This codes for CSVEDLELAGIFVETQYF. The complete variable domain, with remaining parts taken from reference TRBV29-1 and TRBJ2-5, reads SAVISQKPSRDICQRGTSLTIQCQVDSQVTMMFWYRQQPGQSLTLIATANQGSEATYESGFVIDKFPISRPNLTFSTLTVSNMSPEDSSIYLCSVEDLELAGIFVETQYFGPGTRLLVL.

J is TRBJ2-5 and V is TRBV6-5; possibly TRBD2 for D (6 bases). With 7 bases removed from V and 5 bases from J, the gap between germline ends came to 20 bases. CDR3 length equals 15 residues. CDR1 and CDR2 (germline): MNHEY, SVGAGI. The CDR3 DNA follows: TGTGCCAGCATGAGCCTTACTAGCAGCCTGGAGACCCAGTACTTC. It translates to CASMSLTSSLETQYF.